A single sample is the source of the 14 T cell receptor beta chains below, sequenced in a study of cytomegalovirus exposure and HLA in healthy donors. Primers for the PCR totalled 60 Vbeta and 13 Jbeta. The method was immunoSEQ multiplex PCR; TCRdb's version includes in-frame clones alone and lacks a portion of them. This table holds approximately 44,000 clones, roughly 77% found once. The sequenced sample was PBMCs. The receptors come from a young man in good health and CMV-seronegative.

This clone appeared once. This rearrangement joins TRBV27 to TRBJ2-1; 7 bases are a match to TRBD1. The CDR3 is 15 amino acids. Germline V gene data show CDR1 as MNHEY and CDR2 as SMNVEV (reference sequence). With V trimmed by 4 bases and J by 6 bases, 9 bases remained unmatched. The CDR3: CASSYSTGVVNEQFF. CDR3 in DNA: TGTGCCAGCAGTTACAGTACAGGGGTAGTCAATGAGCAGTTCTTC.

The J gene is TRBJ1-1, the V gene TRBV18; TRBD1 matches at 7 bases. Germline lookup yields CDR1 KGHSH and CDR2 LQKENI. Trimming at V came to 0 bases and at J to 2 bases, leaving 6 bases not matched to a gene. The CDR3 loop spans 16 amino acids. For the CDR3, the DNA is TGTGCCAGCTCACCACCCTTCGGACAGGACAACACTGAAGCTTTCTTT. Its protein product is CASSPPFGQDNTEAFF. Full variable domain (remainder filled in from reference TRBV18 and TRBJ1-1): NAGVMQNPRHLVRRRGQEARLRCSPMKGHSHVYWYRQLPEEGLKFMVYLQKENIIDESGMPKERFSAEFPKEGPSILRIQQVVRGDSAAYFCASSPPFGQDNTEAFFGQGTRLTVV.

The V call is TRBV11-2, the J call TRBJ1-2, with 9 bases that match TRBD1. Per germline, CDR1 SGHAT and CDR2 FQNNGV. The CDR3 spans 14 residues. The J segment lost 7 bases and the V segment lost 4 bases, leaving 7 bases of the junction unmatched. CDR3 nucleotides: TGTGCCAGCAGCTGGTCAGGACAGGGGCCTGGCTACACCTTC. Amino acids: CASSWSGQGPGYTF.

The CDR3 nucleotides read TGTGCCAGCAGCTTACAGGGGGCTAACACCGGGGAGCTGTTTTTT. As protein: CASSLQGANTGELFF. The chain recombines TRBV7-2 with TRBJ2-2; 8 nucleotides agree with TRBD1. The CDR3 spans 15 residues. Germline V gene data show CDR1 as SGHTA and CDR2 as FQGNSA. The V gene end was trimmed by 2 bases and the J gene end by 2 bases; junction bases not matched to a gene: 1.

This clone was counted only a few times. V is TRBV5-1 and J is TRBJ2-7, with 9 bases aligning to TRBD1. Germline V gene data show CDR1 as SGHRS and CDR2 as YFSETQ. CDR3 size: 15 residues. V lost 4 bases to trimming and J lost 3 bases; unmatched junction nucleotides: 8. DNA of the CDR3: TGCGCCAGCAGCCCGGGGACAGGGCTTTTCTACGAGCAGTACTTC. Residues: CASSPGTGLFYEQYF.

V gene TRBV10-1 combines with J gene TRBJ2-3; 7 bases are a match to TRBD2. The CDR3 covers 15 residues. The V gene's germline CDR1 is WNHNN and CDR2 SYGVQD (reference sequence). The V and J ends lost 3 bases and 2 bases, in that order; junction bases with no gene match: 5. The DNA of the CDR3 is TGCGCCAGCAGTGATCAACGGGAGGTCACAGATACGCAGTATTTT. It translates to CASSDQREVTDTQYF.

The rearrangement links TRBV19 to TRBJ1-6; D unresolved. Germline V lookup: CDR1 LNHDA, CDR2 SQIVND (reference sequence). The ends were cut back, 5 bases at V and 8 bases at J, with 16 bases in the middle. The CDR3 covers 15 residues. CDR3 coding DNA: TGTGCCAGTAGTGACCCGGGGTACTCAGATTCACCCCTCCACTTT. Translated: CASSDPGYSDSPLHF.

This clone has more than one count but fewer than ten. V and J are TRBV27 and TRBJ2-5, with 9 bases identical to TRBD1. The DNA matches TRBJ2-7 better at its end, which makes the J call doubtful. The CDR3 has 15 residues. In germline, CDR1 is MNHEY, CDR2 SMNVEV (reference sequence). The CDR3 is CASSPGTGLNYEQYF. CDR3 sequence (DNA): TGTGCCAGCAGTCCTGGGACAGGGCTTAACTACGAGCAGTACTTC.

The rearrangement links TRBV27 to TRBJ1-6, with D possibly matching TRBD1 (5 bases). CDR1 and CDR2 (germline): MNHEY, SMNVEV (reference sequence). The CDR3 is 14 amino acids. V lost 2 bases to trimming and J lost 9 bases, with 11 bases between them. The CDR3 DNA sequence: TGTGCCAGCAGTTTAAGGGGATTGGGTTCACCCCTCCACTTT. This encodes CASSLRGLGSPLHF.

The CDR3: CASSLAGLAGGPNEQFF. The CDR3 DNA reads as TGCGCCAGCAGCTTGGCGGGTTTAGCGGGAGGGCCAAATGAGCAGTTCTTC. This chain connects TRBV5-1 to TRBJ2-1; TRBD2 agrees at 11 bases. Trimming at V came to 0 bases and at J to 7 bases, leaving 9 bases not matched to a gene. The germline V gene encodes CDR1 SGHRS and CDR2 YFSETQ. This CDR3 is 17 amino acids long.

This sequence joins TRBV4-3 and TRBJ1-2; no clear D gene. The CDR3 totals 14 residues. Per germline, CDR1 LGHNA and CDR2 YSLEER. The V end was cut by 3 bases, the J end by 5 bases, with 13 bases between. The CDR3 DNA is TGCGCCAGCAGCCATCAACAAGCGAGTTATGGCTACACCTTC. Its translation is CASSHQQASYGYTF.

Remarks on this clone: Distinct nucleotide sequences in the sample also encode this CDR3. The genes are TRBV7-9 and TRBJ1-2, with a weak D call TRBD1 (6 bases). This CDR3 has 14 amino acids. The germline V gene has CDR1 SEHNR and CDR2 FQNEAQ (reference sequence). Trimming cost V 1 base and J 5 bases, with 11 bases left between them. CDR3 residues: CASSLGSGAYGYTF. DNA of the CDR3: TGTGCCAGCAGCTTAGGTTCAGGGGCTTATGGCTACACCTTC. Together with reference TRBV7-9 and TRBJ1-2, the CDR3 gives the full variable domain: DTGVSQNPRHKITKRGQNVTFRCDPISEHNRLYWYRQTLGQGPEFLTYFQNEAQLEKSRLLSDRFSAERPKGSFSTLEIQRTEQGDSAMYLCASSLGSGAYGYTFGSGTRLTVV.

The DNA for the CDR3 is TGTGCCAGCAGCTTAGGGTTAGCGGGAAACAATGAGCAGTTCTTC. Protein product: CASSLGLAGNNEQFF. The V call is TRBV7-2, the J call TRBJ2-1; 8 bases map to TRBD2. Trimming removed 1 base from V and 5 bases from J; junction bases left unmatched: 4. This CDR3 spans 15 amino acids. Germline V gene sequence: CDR1 SGHTA, CDR2 FQGNSA. Drawing the rest from reference TRBV7-2 and TRBJ2-1, the complete variable domain is GAGVSQSPSNKVTEKGKDVELRCDPISGHTALYWYRQSLGQGLEFLIYFQGNSAPDKSGLPSDRFSAERTGGSVSTLTIQRTQQEDSAVYLCASSLGLAGNNEQFFGPGTRLTVL.

V usage is TRBV14 and J usage is TRBJ2-7; D unresolved. Per germline, CDR1 SGHDN and CDR2 FVKESK. The CDR3 loop spans 14 amino acids. Trimming cost V 2 bases and J 6 bases, with 14 bases left between them. This CDR3 is CASSQYGPPPEQYF. In DNA, the CDR3 is TGTGCCAGCAGCCAATACGGTCCCCCCCCCGAGCAGTACTTC.